At least ten counts were recorded for the clone carrying this T cell receptor (beta chain). This sample is part of a study of blood T cells in healthy people across ages. V dropped 2 bases and J dropped 0; count of bases not matched to a gene: 3. This CDR3 spans 16 amino acids. In germline, CDR1 is LGHNA, CDR2 YNFKEQ. The second PCR ran roughly 6 to 12 cycles with a sample-barcoded 5' primer and J-beta primers. The authors tagged each cDNA molecule using a template-switch adaptor with 12 random nucleotides. TCRdb passed the 5' RACE reads through MiXCR, listing each CDR3 protein once. The data show around 650,000 distinct CDR3 sequences, roughly 32% seen once.

The chain links TRBV4-2 to TRBJ1-2; 10 bases match TRBD1. The TCR comes from a woman older than 75 in good health. Material for sequencing was blood. Here the CDR3 DNA reads TGTGCCAGCAGCCAATCCGGACAGGGGGCTAACTATGGCTACACCTTC. This encodes CASSQSGQGANYGYTF.